Below, 9 T cell receptor beta chains from the same sample are listed, as sequenced in a study of blood T cell repertoires in COVID-19. Sequencing used immunoSEQ multiplex PCR; TCRdb keeps in-frame clones, though not all of them. The sample has about 150,000 clones; approximately 86% are singletons. The sequenced sample consisted of peripheral blood. All receptors come from a woman in her 70s with acute or convalescent COVID-19.

The rearrangement uses TRBV5-5 and TRBJ1-2, with a tentative D call TRBD1 (6 bases). V lost 4 bases, J lost 4 bases, and 11 bases lay in between. This CDR3 is 13 amino acids long. CDR1 SGHKS and CDR2 YYEKEE come from the germline V gene (reference sequence). The CDR3 DNA reads TGTGCCAGCAGCCGGACAGCACCCTATGGCTACACCTTC. Protein product: CASSRTAPYGYTF.

This chain links TRBV2 with TRBJ1-4, with 7 bases lining up with TRBD1. Germline V gene lookup returns CDR1 SNHLY and CDR2 FYNNEI. With V trimmed by 4 bases and J by 2 bases, 4 bases remained unmatched. CDR3 length: 15 residues. CDR3: CASSARGRTNEKLFF. The CDR3 DNA reads as TGTGCCAGCAGTGCGAGGGGGCGCACTAATGAAAAACTGTTTTTT.

This chain links TRBV27 with TRBJ2-2, with D maybe TRBD2 (6 bases). Germline lookup yields CDR1 MNHEY and CDR2 SMNVEV (reference sequence). This CDR3 has 19 residues. Trimming stripped 0 bases from V and 0 bases from J, with 17 bases between. In DNA form, the CDR3 reads TGTGCCAGCAGTTTATCGGGGGGTGGAGGTACTTCGAACACCGGGGAGCTGTTTTTT. This translates into CASSLSGGGGTSNTGELFF.

The chain uses TRBV9 and TRBJ2-5, with 7 bases fitting TRBD2. Germline V CDR1 and CDR2: SGDLS, YYNGEE. The CDR3 extends over 14 amino acids. Losses at the gene ends were 0 bases for V and 4 bases for J; bases not matched to a gene: 3. This CDR3 is CASSVAPGGETQYF. In nucleotides, the CDR3 is TGTGCCAGCAGCGTAGCCCCGGGGGGAGAGACCCAGTACTTC.

This clone was detected only a few times. V gene TRBV5-1 combines with J gene TRBJ2-2; 7 nucleotides agree with TRBD1. This CDR3 has 17 amino acids. Germline V lookup: CDR1 SGHRS, CDR2 YFSETQ. Trimming removed 4 bases from V and 0 bases from J; junction bases left unmatched: 9. Written as DNA, the CDR3 is TGCGCCAGCAGCCGTTTAATGGGGACAGCGAACACCGGGGAGCTGTTTTTT. Translated: CASSRLMGTANTGELFF.

This chain connects TRBV14 to TRBJ1-1; tentative D call: TRBD1 (5 bases). The CDR3 sequence is 13 residues long. The germline V gene encodes CDR1 SGHDN and CDR2 FVKESK. The V end lost 2 bases, the J end lost 1 base, and 5 bases lay between the germline ends. CDR3 protein: CASSQQGNTEAFF. In DNA form, the CDR3 reads TGTGCCAGCAGCCAACAGGGGAACACTGAAGCTTTCTTT.

This sequence joins TRBV11-2 and TRBJ1-2; no reliable D call. This CDR3 contains 13 residues. Germline V gene sequence: CDR1 SGHAT, CDR2 FQNNGV. Trimming removed 5 bases at V and 3 bases at J, with 10 bases between. The CDR3 DNA sequence: TGTGCCAGCAGCCGTGGGCAGGACTATGGCTACACCTTC. Amino acids: CASSRGQDYGYTF.

The rearrangement uses TRBV15 and TRBJ1-1; 7 nucleotides align to TRBD1. In germline, CDR1 is LNHNV, CDR2 YYDKDF (reference sequence). Trimming cost V 2 bases and J 7 bases; bases outside gene matches: 7. CDR3 length equals 14 residues. DNA for the CDR3: TGTGCCACCAGCAGATACGACAGGGTCCTTGAAGCTTTCTTT. Protein product: CATSRYDRVLEAFF.

This rearrangement joins TRBV11-2 to TRBJ1-1; weak D call: TRBD1 (5 bases). The CDR3 length is 13 residues. V lost 3 bases, J lost 5 bases, and 10 bases lay in between. Germline CDR1 and CDR2: SGHAT and FQNNGV. The CDR3 DNA reads as TGTGCCAGCAGCTTTGGGGGGGGGACTGAAGCTTTCTTT. Protein sequence: CASSFGGGTEAFF.